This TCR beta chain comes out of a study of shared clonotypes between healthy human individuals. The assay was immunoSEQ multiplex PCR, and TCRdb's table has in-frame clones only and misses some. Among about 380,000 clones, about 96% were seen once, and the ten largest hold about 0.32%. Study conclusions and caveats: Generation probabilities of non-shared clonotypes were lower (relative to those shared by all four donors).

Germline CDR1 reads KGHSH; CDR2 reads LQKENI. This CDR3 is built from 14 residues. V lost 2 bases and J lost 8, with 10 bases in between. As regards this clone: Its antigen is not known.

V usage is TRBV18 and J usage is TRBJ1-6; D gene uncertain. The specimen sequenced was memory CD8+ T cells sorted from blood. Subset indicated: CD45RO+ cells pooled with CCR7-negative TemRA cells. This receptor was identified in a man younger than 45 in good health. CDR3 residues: CASSPAGRDSPLHF. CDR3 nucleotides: TGTGCCAGCTCACCAGCGGGGAGGGATTCACCCCTCCACTTT.